This T cell receptor (beta chain) came from a study of T cell responses to AZD1222 COVID-19 vaccine. General observations from the study: White British ancestry dominated among donors, who included more females, and clonal diversity was possibly underestimated.

This clone appeared once. Its antigen is not identified. Per germline, CDR1 PRHDT and CDR2 FYEKMQ (reference sequence). The V and J ends lost 4 bases and 1 base respectively, with 13 bases between them. CDR3 length equals 15 residues. Assay: immunoSEQ multiplex PCR; the TCRdb copy retains only in-frame clones and omits some. Here the sample spans about 82,000 clones, approximately 91% being singletons. The TCR was taken from an adult in good health. V is TRBV13 and J is TRBJ2-5; unclear D gene. The sample here was peripheral blood, taken on day 0 of AZD1222 vaccination. The DNA for the CDR3 is TGTGCCAGCAGCTCGTATACTAAGGGCCAAGAGACCCAGTACTTC. Translation: CASSSYTKGQETQYF.